The present entry profiles one T cell receptor (beta chain) with its context. The antigen is not known. This sample was included in a study of radiotherapy plus CTLA-4 blockade in lung cancer. Only in-frame clones appear in the TCRdb table, and some are missing; sequencing was by immunoSEQ multiplex PCR. The sample has around 49,000 clones; more than 75% are singletons. Whole-study results and caveats: Expansion of tumor-derived TCR clones was observed in blood after radiotherapy plus ipilimumab. Best predicting response, reportedly, were early blood T cell clone dynamics, with interferon-beta.

Trimming at V came to 3 bases and at J to 4 bases, leaving 9 bases not matched to a gene. Germline assignment: CDR1 SGHRS and CDR2 YFSETQ. This CDR3 spans 16 amino acids. Treatment of patients with chemo-refractory metastatic non-small-cell lung cancer consisted of focal radiation plus CTLA-4 blockade with ipilimumab. The J gene is TRBJ2-7, the V gene TRBV5-1, with 11 bases lining up with TRBD2. The sequence was obtained from a human donor with non-small cell lung cancer whose response to radiotherapy plus ipilimumab could not be evaluated. The material was peripheral blood, obtained from a patient treated with radiotherapy plus ipilimumab. The CDR3 loop reads CASSSGTSGSLYEQYF. The DNA of the CDR3 is TGCGCCAGCAGCTCCGGTACTAGCGGGAGTTTGTACGAGCAGTACTTC.